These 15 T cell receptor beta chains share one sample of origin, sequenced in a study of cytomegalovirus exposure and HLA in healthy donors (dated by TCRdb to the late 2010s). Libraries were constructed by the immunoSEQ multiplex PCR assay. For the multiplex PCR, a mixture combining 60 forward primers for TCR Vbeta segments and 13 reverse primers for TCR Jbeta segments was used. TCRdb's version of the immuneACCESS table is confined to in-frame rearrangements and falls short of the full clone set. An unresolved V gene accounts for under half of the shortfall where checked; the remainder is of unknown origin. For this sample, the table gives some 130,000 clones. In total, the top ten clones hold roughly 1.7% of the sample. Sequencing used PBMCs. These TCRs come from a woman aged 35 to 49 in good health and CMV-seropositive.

Here the CDR3 DNA reads TGCGCCAGCAGAGCTAGCGGGAGTAAAAATGAGCAGTTCTTC. It encodes CASRASGSKNEQFF. The chain couples TRBV10-1 to TRBJ2-1, with 10 positions matching TRBD2. In germline, CDR1 is WNHNN, CDR2 SYGVQD (reference sequence). CDR3 length equals 14 residues. After removal of 6 bases from V and 7 bases from J, the junction contained 6 bases not matched to a gene.

CDR3 DNA: TGCGCCAGCAGCTTGGACAGGGGCAACTACGAGCAGTACTTC. It translates to CASSLDRGNYEQYF. This rearrangement joins TRBV5-1 to TRBJ2-7, with 7 bases identical to TRBD1. J gave up 3 bases and V 0 bases, and 3 bases lay outside the gene matches. The length of the CDR3 is 14 residues. Germline assignment: CDR1 SGHRS and CDR2 YFSETQ.

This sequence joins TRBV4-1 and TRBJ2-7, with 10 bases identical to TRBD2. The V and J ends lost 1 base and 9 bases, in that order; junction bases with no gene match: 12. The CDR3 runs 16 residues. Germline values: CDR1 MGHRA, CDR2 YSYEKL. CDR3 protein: CASSQASLAGEGRQYF. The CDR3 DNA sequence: TGCGCCAGCAGCCAAGCCAGCCTAGCGGGAGAAGGACGGCAGTACTTC.

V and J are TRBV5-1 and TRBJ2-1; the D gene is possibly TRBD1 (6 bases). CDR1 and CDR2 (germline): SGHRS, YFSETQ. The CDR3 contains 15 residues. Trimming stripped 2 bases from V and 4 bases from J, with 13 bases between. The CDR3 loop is CASSLGGTQYNEQFF. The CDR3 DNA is TGCGCCAGCAGCTTAGGTGGGACACAGTACAATGAGCAGTTCTTC.

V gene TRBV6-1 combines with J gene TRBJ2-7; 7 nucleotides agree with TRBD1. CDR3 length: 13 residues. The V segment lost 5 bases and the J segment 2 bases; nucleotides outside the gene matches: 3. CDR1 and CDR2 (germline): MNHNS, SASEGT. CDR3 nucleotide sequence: TGTGCCAGCAGTCGGGACAGCACCTACGAGCAGTACTTC. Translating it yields CASSRDSTYEQYF.

CDR3 DNA: TGTGCCAGCAGCTCCATGGTCGAGGGGGACGAGCAGTACTTC. Its protein product is CASSSMVEGDEQYF. The chain couples TRBV7-3 to TRBJ2-5, with a tentative D call TRBD1 (6 bases). Judging by the DNA end, TRBJ2-7 fits better; the J call may be wrong. The germline gives CDR1 SGHTA, CDR2 FQGTGA. The CDR3 is 14 amino acids.

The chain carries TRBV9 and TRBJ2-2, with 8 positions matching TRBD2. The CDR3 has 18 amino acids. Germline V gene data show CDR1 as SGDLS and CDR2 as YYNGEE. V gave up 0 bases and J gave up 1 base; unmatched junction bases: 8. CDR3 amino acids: CASSVARDSGVNTGELFF. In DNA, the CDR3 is TGTGCCAGCAGCGTAGCTCGGGATAGCGGGGTGAACACCGGGGAGCTGTTTTTT.

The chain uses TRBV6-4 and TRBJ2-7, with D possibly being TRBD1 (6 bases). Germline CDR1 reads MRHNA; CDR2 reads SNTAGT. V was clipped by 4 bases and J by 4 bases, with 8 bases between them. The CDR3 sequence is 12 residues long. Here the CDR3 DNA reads TGTGCCAGCAGTGGACAGGCTTACGAGCAGTACTTC. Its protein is CASSGQAYEQYF.

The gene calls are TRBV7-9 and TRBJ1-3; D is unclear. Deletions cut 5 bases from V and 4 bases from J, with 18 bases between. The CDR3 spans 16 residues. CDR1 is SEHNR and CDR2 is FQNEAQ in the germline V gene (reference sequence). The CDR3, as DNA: TGTGCCAGCAGCCCCTCCCGCGGCTTCGCGGGAAACACCATATATTTT. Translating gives CASSPSRGFAGNTIYF.

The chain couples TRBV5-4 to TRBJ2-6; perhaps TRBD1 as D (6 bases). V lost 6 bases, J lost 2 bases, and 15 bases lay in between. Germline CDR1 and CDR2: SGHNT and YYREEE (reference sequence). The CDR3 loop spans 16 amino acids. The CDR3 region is CASNPQAGAGANVLTF. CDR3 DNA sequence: TGTGCCAGCAACCCTCAGGCAGGGGCTGGGGCCAACGTCCTGACTTTC.

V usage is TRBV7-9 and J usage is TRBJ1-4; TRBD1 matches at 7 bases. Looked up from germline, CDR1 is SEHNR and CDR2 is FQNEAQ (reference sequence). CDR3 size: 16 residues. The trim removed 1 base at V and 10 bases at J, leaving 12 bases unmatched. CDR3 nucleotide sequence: TGTGCCAGCAGCTTAGTCCGGTGGGACAGAAGGTTAAAACTGTTTTTT. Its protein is CASSLVRWDRRLKLFF.

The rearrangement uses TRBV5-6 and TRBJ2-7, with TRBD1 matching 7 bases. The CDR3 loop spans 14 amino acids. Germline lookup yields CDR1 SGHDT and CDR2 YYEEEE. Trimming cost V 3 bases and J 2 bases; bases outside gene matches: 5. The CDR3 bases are TGTGCCAGCAGCTGGACAGGTATTCCCTACGAGCAGTACTTC. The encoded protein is CASSWTGIPYEQYF.

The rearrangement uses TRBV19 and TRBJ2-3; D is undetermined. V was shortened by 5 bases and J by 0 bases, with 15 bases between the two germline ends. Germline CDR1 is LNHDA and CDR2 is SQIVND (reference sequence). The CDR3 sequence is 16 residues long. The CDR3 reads CASSLTASLSTDTQYF. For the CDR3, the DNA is TGTGCCAGTAGTCTAACAGCAAGTCTTAGCACAGATACGCAGTATTTT.

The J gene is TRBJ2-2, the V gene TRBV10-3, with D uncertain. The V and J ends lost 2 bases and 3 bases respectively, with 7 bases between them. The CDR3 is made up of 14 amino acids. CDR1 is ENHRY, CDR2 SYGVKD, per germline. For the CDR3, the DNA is TGTGCCATCAGTGAGGGTAGTGACACCGGGGAGCTGTTTTTT. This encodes CAISEGSDTGELFF.

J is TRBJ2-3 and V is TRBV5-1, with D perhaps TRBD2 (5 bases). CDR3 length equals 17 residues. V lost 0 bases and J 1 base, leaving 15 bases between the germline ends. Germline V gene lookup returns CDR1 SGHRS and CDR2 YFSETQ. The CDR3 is CASSLGPRELGTDTQYF. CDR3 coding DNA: TGCGCCAGCAGCTTGGGTCCGAGGGAATTAGGCACAGATACGCAGTATTTT.